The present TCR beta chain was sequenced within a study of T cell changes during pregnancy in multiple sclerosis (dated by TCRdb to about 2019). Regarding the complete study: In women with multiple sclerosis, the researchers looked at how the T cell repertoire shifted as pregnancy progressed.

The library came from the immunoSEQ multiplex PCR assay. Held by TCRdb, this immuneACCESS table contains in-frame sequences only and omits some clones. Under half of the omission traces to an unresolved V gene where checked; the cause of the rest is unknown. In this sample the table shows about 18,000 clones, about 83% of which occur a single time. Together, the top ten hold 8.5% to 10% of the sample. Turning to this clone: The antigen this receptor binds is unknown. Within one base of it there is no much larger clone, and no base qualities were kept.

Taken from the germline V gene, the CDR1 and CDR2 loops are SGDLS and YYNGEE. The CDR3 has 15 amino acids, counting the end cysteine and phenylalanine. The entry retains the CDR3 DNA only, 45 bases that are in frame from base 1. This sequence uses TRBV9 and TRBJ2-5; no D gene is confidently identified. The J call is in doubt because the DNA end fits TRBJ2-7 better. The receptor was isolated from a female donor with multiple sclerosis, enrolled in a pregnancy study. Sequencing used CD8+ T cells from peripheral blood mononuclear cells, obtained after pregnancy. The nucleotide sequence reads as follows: TGTGCCAGCAGCCCCCGCCCAGCGCGCGCCTACGAGCAGTACTTC. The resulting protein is CASSPRPARAYEQYF.